The 5 T cell receptor beta chains below all came from one sample that was sequenced in a study of cytomegalovirus exposure and HLA in healthy donors. PCR used 60 Vbeta primers and 13 Jbeta primers. Sequencing was performed with immunoSEQ multiplex PCR; in TCRdb, only in-frame clones are kept and a portion is missing. The data hold some 120,000 clones, with around two thirds observed a single time. The sequenced sample consisted of PBMCs. These receptors were obtained from a man aged 55 to 70 in good health and CMV-seropositive.

V and J are TRBV29-1 and TRBJ2-7; TRBD1 matches 8 bases. This CDR3 contains 12 residues. CDR1 and CDR2 (germline): SQVTM, ANQGSEA. The ends lost 6 bases at V and 2 bases at J; junction bases unmatched: 3. CDR3 in amino acids: CSVLTGAYEQYF. CDR3 DNA sequence: TGCAGCGTCCTGACAGGGGCCTACGAGCAGTACTTC.

The chain recombines TRBV29-1 with TRBJ1-5; D is perhaps TRBD1 (6 bases). This CDR3 comprises 13 residues. Per germline, CDR1 SQVTM and CDR2 ANQGSEA. Trimming shortened V by 6 bases and J by 1 base, and 10 bases separated the two germline ends. The CDR3 protein is CSVAGASNQPQHF. The CDR3 coding sequence is TGCAGCGTGGCAGGGGCGAGCAATCAGCCCCAGCATTTT. Filled out from reference TRBV29-1 and TRBJ1-5, the complete variable domain reads SAVISQKPSRDICQRGTSLTIQCQVDSQVTMMFWYRQQPGQSLTLIATANQGSEATYESGFVIDKFPISRPNLTFSTLTVSNMSPEDSSIYLCSVAGASNQPQHFGDGTRLSIL.

About this clone: The junction does not match germline at one end; this may be a read error. This sequence joins TRBV5-8 and TRBJ2-3, with TRBD1 matching over 9 bases. This CDR3 has 14 amino acids. Germline lookup yields CDR1 SGHTS and CDR2 YDEGEE. The CDR3 region is CASLTGGPTGTQYF. The CDR3 coding sequence is TGTGCCAGCCTCACAGGGGGCCCCACAGGTACGCAGTATTTT. Full variable domain (rest looked up from reference TRBV5-8 and TRBJ2-3): EAGVTQSPTHLIKTRGQQATLRCSPISGHTSVYWYQQALGLGLQFLLWYDEGEERNRGNFPPRFSGRQFPNYSSELNVNALELEDSALYLCASLTGGPTGTQYFGPGTRLTVL.

V gene TRBV10-1 combines with J gene TRBJ2-1; 9 bases align to TRBD2. With V trimmed by 0 bases and J by 11 bases, 8 bases remained unmatched. CDR1 and CDR2 from the germline V gene are WNHNN and SYGVQD (reference sequence). CDR3 size: 15 residues. CDR3 nucleotide sequence: TGCGCCAGCAGTGAGTCCGGGACTAGCAGATCCAAGCAGTTCTTC. This encodes CASSESGTSRSKQFF.

Only one count was recorded for this clone. V and J are TRBV9 and TRBJ1-2; D is uncertain. V was cut by 2 bases and J by 2 bases, with 7 bases left in between. Germline CDR1 reads SGDLS; CDR2 reads YYNGEE. The CDR3 loop spans 13 amino acids. The CDR3 sequence is CASSVNENYGYTF. The CDR3 nucleotides are TGTGCCAGCAGCGTGAACGAGAACTATGGCTACACCTTC.